This T cell receptor beta chain was sequenced in a study of cytomegalovirus exposure and HLA in healthy donors. Overall study findings and caveats: The study recorded about 150 TCR beta chains that were cytomegalovirus-associated. Cytomegalovirus status was reportedly diagnosed by the classifier with high sensitivity and specificity. Specificity of a few CMV-associated chains for CMV antigens was verified in vitro. According to a subsequent analysis, TCR clusters identified in the first cohort showed a tendency to co-occur across the approximately 120 validation repertoires.

Clones were read by immunoSEQ multiplex PCR, and TCRdb kept only the in-frame ones, dropping some. The sample lists approximately 150,000 clones; 86% were seen once. This clone came up once. Its antigen is currently unknown. CDR1 LNHDA and CDR2 SQIVND come from the germline V gene (reference sequence). V dropped 3 bases and J dropped 2; count of bases not matched to a gene: 16. There are 20 residues in the CDR3. The sequence derives from a man between 18 and 35 years old in good health and CMV-seropositive. The chain uses TRBV19 and TRBJ2-7; TRBD2 matches 13 bases. Source material: PBMCs. The CDR3 reads CASSIGLAGVLTVPAYEQYF. CDR3 DNA: TGTGCCAGTAGTATCGGACTAGCGGGAGTCCTGACGGTTCCTGCCTACGAGCAGTACTTC.